The T cell receptor beta chain under discussion was sequenced for a study of shared clonotypes between healthy human individuals (dated by TCRdb to the early 2020s). For context, the study as a whole: Two women and a few men aged 18 to 49 years were included in the cohort. The study deeply sequenced blood TCR repertoires of several healthy adults to estimate repertoire size and the extent of clonotype sharing between individuals. Per donor, three plates each were used for CD4 naive and CD4 memory, two for CD8 naive, and one for CD8 memory. Each donor's leukapheresis produced roughly between roughly 0.85 and 9 billion PBMCs. To increase sequencing depth and limit assay-specific biases, TCR repertoire library preparation and sequencing were carried out by different laboratories using diverse techniques. General conclusions and limits of the study: The small number of donors limited the genetic and exposure-history diversity represented. Compared with non-shared clonotypes, the clonotypes found in all four sorted-subset donors had higher generation probabilities. Pairwise subsampling led to the expectation that sequencing depth would affect the degree of clonotype sharing among donors. Across several donors, approximately 4.6% of naive CD4, approximately 4% of naive CD8, roughly 2.2% of memory CD4, and approximately 0.4% of memory CD8 clonotypes were shared. Estimated clonotype richness was generally larger for naive than for memory subsets. Rarefaction of sorted-subset datasets indicated incomplete sequencing despite the large sequencing depth. Only blood was sampled, and tissue TCR repertoires likely differ from those in blood.

Between the V and J ends, shortened by 0 bases and 2 bases respectively, the junction contains 9 bases. From the germline V gene (reference sequence), CDR1 is SGHNT and CDR2 is YYREEE. The CDR3 covers 16 residues, taking in both the cysteine and the phenylalanine. The entry retains the CDR3 DNA only, 48 bases that are in frame from base 1. As concerns this clone: Its antigen has not been determined. No clone much larger than this one lies a single base away; base qualities are absent.

The donors were healthy, HIV-negative adults with no recently reported acute infections or vaccinations. Only Caucasian adults living in Nashville, Tennessee, USA were represented among the donors. CD4+ T cells were enriched through magnetic negative selection, after which naive cells were positively selected on CD45RA and the remaining negative fraction served as the memory subset. Blood was obtained by leukapheresis, after which PBMCs were separated by Ficoll-Histopaque density gradient centrifugation and cryopreserved in liquid nitrogen vapor phase. Analytical flow cytometry was used to check the purity and quantity of each magnetically sorted T cell population. Each sorted fraction had its genomic DNA isolated and then quantified by UV absorbance on a Nanodrop 2000c. Using the deep immunoSEQ assay, multiplex PCR amplified TCR CDR3 regions from genomic DNA. Extracted genomic DNA from each cell subset was spread evenly across all wells of several immunoSEQ 96-well plates, with each plate serving as a replicate. For sorted subsets, around 200 ng genomic DNA, equal to 30,000 or so T cell genomes, was loaded into each replicate PCR. The purified libraries were quantified using a Qubit 3.0 fluorometer, sized with a Bioanalyzer 2100, and then quantified again using the KAPA Library Quantification kit. A separate single-read 150-cycle Illumina NextSeq 550 flow cell was used to sequence each immunoSEQ 96-well plate. On the authors' methods: The immunoSEQ output contained only junctional sequences without quality scores, so filtering could not match that applied to full-length reads. Sequences were annotated with PyIR, a Python wrapper for IgBLAST v1.9, and V/J genes and CDR3 were assigned using IMGT germline references. Reads were filtered out if the reads had weak V/J assignments (E-value above 1e-6), no CDR3, stop codons, out-of-frame junctions, or ambiguous translated residues. V3J clonotypes were defined as sequences sharing an identical inferred V gene, J gene, and CDR3 amino acid sequence. To compute the percentage overlap between repertoires, the number of shared unique clonotypes was divided by the size of the smaller repertoire. Repertoire richness was assessed with RTK rarefaction, the Chao1 estimator, and Recon v2.1 estimates of unobserved clonotypes. Generation probabilities for all TCRbeta clonotypes obtained by the gDNA method from four donors were computed using OLGA. TCRdb limited this immuneACCESS table to in-frame rearrangements with V and J called. A share of clones is missing; checked studies link under half to unresolved V genes, and the rest is unexplained. V, J and clone size are taken as reported in that table, and D and trimming were inferred from the DNA itself. For this sample the table gives about 2.4 million clones, of which under 95% were detected only once. Together, the top ten hold around 0.37% of the sample.

The chain joins TRBV5-4 to TRBJ2-6; the D gene is perhaps TRBD1, on 6 matching bases. The sequence was collected from a young man in good health. Some clones in this sample may be carry-over from other donors' samples. Specimen: naive CD4+ T cells from PBMCs. The cell subset or site label, read with the paper, signifies: CD45RA+ positively selected. The DNA sequence is TGTGCCAGCAGCTTGGAACAGGGAGCTGGGGCCAACGTCCTGACTTTC. This encodes CASSLEQGAGANVLTF.